This T cell receptor beta chain was observed in a study of OX40 agonist ivuxolimab in advanced cancers. Germline V gives CDR1 LNHDA, CDR2 SQIVND (reference sequence). V lost 4 bases to trimming and J lost 4 bases, with 10 bases between them. The CDR3 loop spans 13 amino acids. Study observations and caveats: Antigen targets of the expanded peripheral T cells went undetermined.

Some clones are missing from TCRdb's copy, which holds only in-frame ones; the method was immunoSEQ multiplex PCR. Of roughly 120,000 clones listed, roughly 92% were seen once; the top ten hold 0.65% to 0.9%. Comment on this clone: Its antigen is not identified.

The sample consisted of CD4+ or CD8+ T cells sorted from blood, taken in a trial of the OX40 agonist ivuxolimab. This TCR was recovered from an adult with an advanced solid tumor such as melanoma, head and neck, liver or kidney cancer. This chain joins TRBV19 and TRBJ2-5, with a possible D match to TRBD2 (5 bases). The CDR3: CASSSLGGETQYF. CDR3 DNA sequence: TGTGCCAGTAGTAGCCTTGGAGGAGAGACCCAGTACTTC.